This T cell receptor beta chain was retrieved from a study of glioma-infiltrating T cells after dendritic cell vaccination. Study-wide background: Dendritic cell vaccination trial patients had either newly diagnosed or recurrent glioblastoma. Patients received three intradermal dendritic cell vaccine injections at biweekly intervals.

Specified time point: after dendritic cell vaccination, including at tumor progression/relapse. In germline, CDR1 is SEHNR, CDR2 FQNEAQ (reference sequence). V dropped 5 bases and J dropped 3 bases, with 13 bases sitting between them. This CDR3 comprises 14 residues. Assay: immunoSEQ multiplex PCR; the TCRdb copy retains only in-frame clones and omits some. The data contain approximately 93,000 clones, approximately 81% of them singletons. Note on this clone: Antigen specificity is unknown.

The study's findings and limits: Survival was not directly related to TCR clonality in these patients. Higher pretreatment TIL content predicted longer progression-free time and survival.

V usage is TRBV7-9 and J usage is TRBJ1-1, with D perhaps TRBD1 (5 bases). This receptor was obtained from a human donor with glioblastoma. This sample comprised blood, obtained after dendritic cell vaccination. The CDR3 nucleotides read TGTGCCAGCAGCCAAGATGAAGGGGACACTGAAGCTTTCTTT. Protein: CASSQDEGDTEAFF.